The 19 T cell receptor beta chains in this list originate from one sample, sequenced in a study of CD8 T cells in ankylosing spondylitis. Each CDR3 protein is one row after TCRdb ran MiXCR on the 5' RACE reads. The sample consists of around 220,000 distinct CDR3 sequences, around 20% of them appearing once. Findings of the study overall: Fewer than ten highly homologous variants made up a TCR beta motif that seemed to typify ankylosing spondylitis blood.

No antigen has been identified for these receptors. Sequencing was carried out using blood, either unsorted or a sorted T cell fraction (not recorded which). The receptors come from a male donor with ankylosing spondylitis.

This chain joins TRBV15 and TRBJ2-3; weak D call: TRBD2 (6 bases). Trimming removed 4 bases from V and 0 bases from J, with 14 bases in between. Germline CDR1 and CDR2: LNHNV and YYDKDF (reference sequence). The CDR3 runs 16 residues. CDR3 nucleotide sequence: TGTGCCACCAGCAATGGGACTGGTCCTAGCACAGATACGCAGTATTTT. Translated: CATSNGTGPSTDTQYF.

The CDR3: CASSSRLTGSQPQHF. As DNA, the CDR3 is TGTGCCAGCAGCTCCCGACTTACAGGGAGTCAGCCCCAGCATTTT. The chain is built from TRBV28 and TRBJ1-5, with D possibly TRBD1 on 6 matching bases. Deletions cut 6 bases from V and 6 bases from J, with 18 bases between. Germline V gives CDR1 MDHEN, CDR2 SYDVKM. This CDR3 is 15 amino acids long.

The V and J genes are TRBV7-9 and TRBJ1-2, with TRBD1 matching over 9 bases. V lost 5 bases to trimming and J lost 8 bases; unmatched junction nucleotides: 9. Per the germline V gene, CDR1 is SEHNR and CDR2 is FQNEAQ (reference sequence). This CDR3 has 14 residues. CDR3 DNA sequence: TGTGCCAGCAGCCCGACCACAGGGGGCGGCGGCTACACCTTC. This gives the protein CASSPTTGGGGYTF.

This chain links TRBV12-3 or TRBV12-4 with TRBJ1-2; maybe TRBD1 (6 bases). V was clipped by 4 bases and J by 2 bases, with 8 bases between them. The CDR3 runs to 13 residues. CDR3 nucleotides: TGTGCCAGCAGTTATGGACAGAACTATGGCTACACCTTC. Protein product: CASSYGQNYGYTF.

This clonotype was counted a few times. The V and J genes are TRBV15 and TRBJ1-5; D unresolved. The germline CDR1 and CDR2 sequences are LNHNV and YYDKDF (reference sequence). The CDR3 length is 14 residues. Trimming took 3 bases from V and 0 from J, leaving 6 bases between them. The CDR3 DNA reads TGTGCCACCAGCAGCGATCTTAGCAATCAGCCCCAGCATTTT. It translates to CATSSDLSNQPQHF. Variable domain in full (rest from reference TRBV15 and TRBJ1-5): DAMVIQNPRYQVTQFGKPVTLSCSQTLNHNVMYWYQQKSSQAPKLLFHYYDKDFNNEADTPDNFQSRRPNTSFCFLDIRSPGLGDTAMYLCATSSDLSNQPQHFGDGTRLSIL.

This clonotype showed up just a few times. The chain combines TRBV27 with TRBJ2-1; no firm D call. Trimming took off 8 bases at V and 5 bases at J, with 10 bases between the two ends. The CDR3 extends over 12 amino acids. Looked up from germline, CDR1 is MNHEY and CDR2 is SMNVEV (reference sequence). CDR3 nucleotide sequence: TGTGCCAGCGGGGAAACGGACAATGAGCAGTTCTTC. Its protein product is CASGETDNEQFF.

The rearrangement uses TRBV20-1 and TRBJ2-1, with TRBD2 matching 7 bases. The germline gives CDR1 DFQATT, CDR2 SNEGSKA (reference sequence). J was trimmed by 0 bases and V by 5 bases; bases with no gene match: 7. CDR3 length equals 15 residues. The CDR3 protein is CSAVHGTTSYNEQFF. In DNA, the CDR3 is TGCAGTGCTGTACACGGGACTACCTCCTACAATGAGCAGTTCTTC.

This chain links TRBV5-1 with TRBJ2-1; D may be TRBD1 or TRBD2 (5 bases each). Germline CDR1 reads SGHRS; CDR2 reads YFSETQ. The CDR3 loop spans 15 amino acids. V was trimmed by 1 base and J by 4 bases, leaving 12 bases between them. The CDR3 DNA reads TGCGCCAGCAGCTTGTTTCCGGGGCGTTACAATGAGCAGTTCTTC. Protein product: CASSLFPGRYNEQFF.

This clonotype was counted at least ten times. This chain connects TRBV5-1 to TRBJ2-7; tentative D call: TRBD2 (6 bases). Trimming took 4 bases from V and 3 from J, leaving 14 bases between them. CDR3 length equals 14 residues. Germline V CDR1 and CDR2: SGHRS, YFSETQ. CDR3 DNA sequence: TGCGCCAGCAGCCAGGAAGAGGGACTCTACGAGCAGTACTTC. Its translation: CASSQEEGLYEQYF.

There are a few counts of this clonotype. The V call is TRBV6-1, the J call TRBJ2-3, with no clear D. The CDR3 has 13 amino acids. The germline V gene encodes CDR1 MNHNS and CDR2 SASEGT. Deletions cut 8 bases from V and 4 bases from J, with 13 bases between. CDR3 amino acids: CASHTPSADTQYF. The CDR3 nucleotides read TGTGCCAGCCATACCCCGAGCGCAGATACGCAGTATTTT.

The chain combines TRBV13 with TRBJ2-2; a possible D gene is TRBD1 (5 bases). Germline loops: CDR1 PRHDT, CDR2 FYEKMQ (reference sequence). Trimming left V 5 bases short and J 6 bases short, with 13 bases between. The CDR3 has 14 residues. CDR3 in amino acids: CASSHTTGPGELFF. The CDR3 nucleotides are TGTGCCAGCAGCCACACTACAGGCCCCGGGGAGCTGTTTTTT. Supplemented by reference TRBV13 and TRBJ2-2, the full variable domain reads AAGVIQSPRHLIKEKRETATLKCYPIPRHDTVYWYQQGPGQDPQFLISFYEKMQSDKGSIPDRFSAQQFSDYHSELNMSSLELGDSALYFCASSHTTGPGELFFGEGSRLTVL.

CDR3 sequence reads: CASSLVFTVYNEQFF. CDR3 bases: TGTGCCAGCAGCTTAGTATTCACTGTATACAATGAGCAGTTCTTC. The V and J genes are TRBV7-8 and TRBJ2-1; D remains ambiguous. This CDR3 region has 15 residues. V lost 1 base, J lost 4 bases, and 11 bases lay in between. CDR1 SGHVS and CDR2 FQNEAQ come from the germline V gene.

This clonotype turned up a few times. The V call is TRBV27, the J call TRBJ2-7, with D unclear. V was shortened by 0 bases and J by 0 bases, with 9 bases between the two germline ends. Germline-derived CDR1 and CDR2 are MNHEY and SMNVEV (reference sequence). The CDR3 runs 15 residues. This chain's CDR3 is CASSLSGSSSYEQYF. CDR3 coding DNA: TGTGCCAGCAGTTTATCAGGGTCGAGCTCCTACGAGCAGTACTTC.

This clonotype was seen many times. The chain links TRBV7-9 to TRBJ1-5, with TRBD1 identical over 11 bases. Germline lookup yields CDR1 SEHNR and CDR2 FQNEAQ (reference sequence). Trimming at V came to 5 bases and at J to 2 bases, leaving 2 bases not matched to a gene. The CDR3 totals 15 residues. The CDR3 DNA follows: TGTGCCAGCAGCCGGACAGGGGGCGGCAATCAGCCCCAGCATTTT. This codes for CASSRTGGGNQPQHF. The full variable domain, completed using reference TRBV7-9 and TRBJ1-5, is DTGVSQNPRHKITKRGQNVTFRCDPISEHNRLYWYRQTLGQGPEFLTYFQNEAQLEKSRLLSDRFSAERPKGSFSTLEIQRTEQGDSAMYLCASSRTGGGNQPQHFGDGTRLSIL.

This clonotype occurred a few times. The CDR3 nucleotides read TGTGCCAGCAGTTTAGGACAGTATCCTACCGGGGAGCTGTTTTTT. Protein sequence: CASSLGQYPTGELFF. This sequence joins TRBV12-3 or TRBV12-4 and TRBJ2-2; TRBD1 is a possible D gene (5 bases). The CDR3 has 15 residues. V shed 1 base and J shed 5 bases, with 11 bases lying between them.

This clonotype was counted between two and nine times. The rearrangement joins TRBV28 to TRBJ1-1, with TRBD1 matching over 7 bases. The CDR3 is 13 residues long. After removal of 5 bases from V and 4 bases from J, the junction contained 4 bases not matched to a gene. Germline loops: CDR1 MDHEN, CDR2 SYDVKM. As DNA, the CDR3 is TGTGCCAGCAGTAACAGGGGCCTCACTGAAGCTTTCTTT. It translates to CASSNRGLTEAFF.

This clonotype was observed a few times. The chain has TRBV28 and TRBJ2-5; TRBD2 might be the D (6 bases). This CDR3 region has 15 residues. Germline loops: CDR1 MDHEN, CDR2 SYDVKM. V shed 7 bases and J shed 4 bases, with 19 bases lying between them. As DNA, the CDR3 is TGTGCCAGCATGGAGGGTTTTGGGGTCGGAGAGACCCAGTACTTC. Translated, it gives CASMEGFGVGETQYF.

The chain has TRBV5-1 and TRBJ2-7; the D is unclear. This CDR3 is 13 amino acids long. Germline V gene sequence: CDR1 SGHRS, CDR2 YFSETQ. The V and J ends lost 4 bases and 6 bases respectively, with 14 bases between them. The CDR3 protein is CASSPEWDTEQYF. DNA of the CDR3: TGCGCCAGCAGCCCGGAATGGGATACCGAGCAGTACTTC.

The chain uses TRBV7-9 and TRBJ2-7; maybe TRBD2 (5 bases). The CDR3 is made up of 16 amino acids. V was trimmed by 2 bases and J by 4 bases, leaving 18 bases between them. Germline CDR1 is SEHNR and CDR2 is FQNEAQ (reference sequence). The CDR3 DNA reads TGTGCCAGCAGCTTAACGGGGTGGGGAGCCCCTTACGAGCAGTACTTC. Amino acids: CASSLTGWGAPYEQYF.